This TCR beta chain was profiled in a study of beta chain features in type 1 diabetes. Study results and limitations: The VDJ junctions of type 1 diabetes patients carried fewer insertions and more deletions.

The germline CDR1 and CDR2 sequences are SGHRS and YFSETQ. V was pared by 1 base and J by 1 base, with 8 bases between. The CDR3 is made up of 14 amino acids. The single heparinised draw taken from each donor contained roughly 100 mL of blood on average. A sort by CD45RO/CCR7/CD25/CD127/CD95/CD27 yielded CD4+ naive, central memory, regulatory and stem cell-like memory cells. A word on this clone: Its matching antigen is unknown.

Expressed TCRB transcripts were sequenced because the isolated RNA had all been reverse transcribed beforehand. Clones were read by immunoSEQ multiplex PCR, and TCRdb kept only the in-frame ones, dropping some. Among hundreds of thousands of clones listed, 15% to 19% were seen once. This sequence originates from a young man in good health. The sample consisted of naive CD4+ T cells from blood. This chain uses TRBV5-1 with TRBJ2-5; possibly TRBD2 for D (5 bases). CDR3 DNA sequence: TGCGCCAGCAGCTTGAGGCTAGCCCAAGAGACCCAGTACTTC. Protein sequence: CASSLRLAQETQYF.